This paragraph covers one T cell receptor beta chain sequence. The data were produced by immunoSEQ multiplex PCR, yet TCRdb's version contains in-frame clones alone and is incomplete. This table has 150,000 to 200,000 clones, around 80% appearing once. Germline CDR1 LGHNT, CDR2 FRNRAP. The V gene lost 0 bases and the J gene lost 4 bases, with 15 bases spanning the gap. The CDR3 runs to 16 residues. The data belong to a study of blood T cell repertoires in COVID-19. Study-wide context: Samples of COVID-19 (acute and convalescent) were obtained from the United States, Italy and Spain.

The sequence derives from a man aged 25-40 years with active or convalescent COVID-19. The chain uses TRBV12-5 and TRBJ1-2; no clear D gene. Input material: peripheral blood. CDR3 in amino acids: CASGLVRGNSLYGYTF. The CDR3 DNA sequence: TGTGCTAGTGGTTTGGTACGAGGGAATAGCCTCTATGGCTACACCTTC.